What follows describes a single TCR beta chain. This record comes from a study of shared clonotypes between healthy human individuals. Libraries were prepared by immunoSEQ multiplex PCR; TCRdb keeps only in-frame clonotypes and omits some of them. The data show a few hundred thousand clones, less than 98% seen once. This receptor was identified in a woman younger than 45 in good health. The sequencing input was naive CD4+ T cells sorted from blood. The subset here: CD45RA+ positively selected.

The CDR3 DNA reads as TGTGCCAGCAGCTTAGATGGGCGCCTAACCCCCTACGAGCAGTACTTC. This codes for CASSLDGRLTPYEQYF. The V call is TRBV11-2, the J call TRBJ2-7, with D unclear. The CDR3 runs to 16 residues. V lost 0 bases and J lost 2, with 14 bases in between. Germline CDR1 SGHAT, CDR2 FQNNGV.